This T cell receptor beta chain derives from a study of patients and donors after allogeneic stem cell transplantation. The germline CDR1 and CDR2 sequences are MGHDK and SYGVNS. Trimming shortened V by 2 bases and J by 3 bases, and 10 bases separated the two germline ends. This CDR3 has 14 amino acids. This clonotype occurred a few times. Using its own MiXCR run on the RT-PCR reads, TCRdb lists one record per CDR3 protein. The sample gives approximately 160,000 distinct CDR3 sequences, roughly 24% of which show up once; 20% to 30% is in the top ten. J is TRBJ1-1 and V is TRBV25-1; TRBD1 might be the D (5 bases). This TCR was sampled from a human donor who was either an allogeneic HSCT recipient or a stem cell or donor lymphocyte infusion donor (not recorded which). It is not recorded whose cells these are; they may come from a transplant donor. Specimen: blood, either unsorted or a sorted T cell fraction (not recorded which). CDR3 amino acids: CASSERWDDTEAFF. The CDR3 DNA is TGTGCCAGCAGTGAACGCTGGGACGACACTGAAGCTTTCTTT.